Described below is a single T cell receptor beta chain sequence and its context. Its specificity is not known. Measured with immunoSEQ multiplex PCR; TCRdb has only the in-frame clones, and not every one. This table holds roughly 100,000 clones, roughly 90% found once. This entry belongs to a study of T cell responses to AZD1222 COVID-19 vaccine. Study findings and constraints: Donors were chiefly white British, with a greater number of females, and clonal diversity was perhaps underestimated. The reported proportion of spike-specific TCRs targeting unmutated variant regions was nearly half. Following two doses of AZD1222, Spike-specific TCR breadth and depth rose.

Per the germline V gene, CDR1 is MDHEN and CDR2 is SYDVKM. V was pared by 6 bases and J by 3 bases, with 6 bases between. The CDR3 sequence is 11 residues long. Source: peripheral blood, taken on day 0 of AZD1222 vaccination. The sequence was obtained from an adult in good health. The chain employs TRBV28 and TRBJ2-7; no reliable D call. Here the CDR3 DNA reads TGTGCCAGCAGGGACGGCTACGAGCAGTACTTC. The encoded protein is CASRDGYEQYF.